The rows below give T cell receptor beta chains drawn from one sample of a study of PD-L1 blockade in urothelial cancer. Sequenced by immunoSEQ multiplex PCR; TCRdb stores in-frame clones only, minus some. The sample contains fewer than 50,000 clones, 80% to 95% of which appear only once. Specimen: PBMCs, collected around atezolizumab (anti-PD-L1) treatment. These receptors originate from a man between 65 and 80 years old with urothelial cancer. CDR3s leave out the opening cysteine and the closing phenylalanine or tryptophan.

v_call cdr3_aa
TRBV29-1 SVVQRGRTDTQY
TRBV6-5 ATRGAGGAGELF
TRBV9 ASSVAPGQVGQETQY
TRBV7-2 ASSRGGAGVADTQY
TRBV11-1 ASSLAPGVSLMAQY
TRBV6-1 ASSDDRVSTEAF
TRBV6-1 ASTVQVPHLEAF
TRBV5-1 ASSSESGPAGYNEQF
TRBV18 ASSPLRVESGANVLT
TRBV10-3 AISAGVGQETQY
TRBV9 ASSGGQGYYGYT
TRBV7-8 ASSLGTANQPQH
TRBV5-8 ASSLGSISYNEQF
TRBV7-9 ASTPRLAHNEQF
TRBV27 ASRRLAGGPVEQF
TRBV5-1 ASSLGAASGSGDTQY
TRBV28 ASGREGYTEAF
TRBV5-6 ASSLGSGNQPQH
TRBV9 ASSHRRGRGTEAF
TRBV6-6 ASRSNRGFTEAF
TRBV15 ATSRGGGAYEQY
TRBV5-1 ASSLAIGSGSNEKLF
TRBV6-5 ASSYTRNTEAF
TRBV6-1 ASSGSRRGSYNEQF
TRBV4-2 ASSQVIASGMVQSSYEQY
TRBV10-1 ASSELGTLSTDTQY
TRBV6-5 ASSYSRGIRPDTQY
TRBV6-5 ASSYSSRGGSEKLF
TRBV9 ASSVGDGAGSTGNTIY
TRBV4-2 ASSQEIAGQGRSYEQY
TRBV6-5 ASSSRQAAQPQH
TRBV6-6 ASSSGQGAGQPQH
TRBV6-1 ASSHGQDYGYT
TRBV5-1 ASSQGQSNEKLF
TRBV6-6 ASSRTGGFGNQPQH
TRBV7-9 ASSPRQNEKTGELF
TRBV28 ASSLRLPGLTGLNTGELF
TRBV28 ASRHPGANYGYT
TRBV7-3 ASSLSGQLTGSTQF
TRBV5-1 ASSYAGTPGNTIY
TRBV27 ASREGLGYNEQF
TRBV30 AWSSGTGRDEQY